This T cell receptor beta chain was recorded in a study of shared clonotypes between healthy human individuals (dated by TCRdb to the early 2020s). Study-level background: The cohort included a few men and a couple of women between 18 and 49 years of age. For each donor, three plates each were used for CD4 naive and CD4 memory, two plates were used for CD8 naive, and one plate was used for CD8 memory. To estimate repertoire size and how much clonotypes are shared between individuals, the study performed deep sequencing of blood TCR repertoires from a handful of healthy adults. To increase sequencing depth and limit assay-specific biases, TCR repertoire library preparation and sequencing were carried out by different laboratories using diverse techniques. Per donor, leukapheresis produced somewhere between about 0.85 and 10 billion PBMCs.

Counted from cysteine to phenylalanine, this CDR3 has 17 amino acids. CDR3 DNA is the only sequence kept; it has 51 bases, read in frame from the first base. CDR1 and CDR2 (ENHRY, SYGVKD) derive from the germline V gene. V drops 6 bases and J drops 10 bases, leaving 28 bases in between. TCR CDR3 regions were amplified from genomic DNA by multiplex PCR using the deep immunoSEQ assay. Extracted genomic DNA from each cell subset was spread evenly across all wells of several immunoSEQ 96-well plates, with each plate serving as a replicate. For sorted subsets, 200 to 250 ng of genomic DNA, equivalent to some 30,000 T cell genomes, went into each replicate PCR. Purified libraries were quantified with a Qubit 3.0 fluorometer, sized on a Bioanalyzer 2100, and re-quantified with the KAPA Library Quantification kit. A separate single-read 150-cycle Illumina NextSeq 550 flow cell was used to sequence each immunoSEQ 96-well plate. On the study's bioinformatics: Because the immunoSEQ output included only junctional sequences and no quality scores, the filtering could not be the same as the filtering used for full-length reads. Sequences were annotated with PyIR, a Python wrapper for IgBLAST v1.9, using IMGT germline references to assign V/J genes and CDR3. Reads were filtered out if the reads had weak V/J assignments (E-value above 1e-6), no CDR3, stop codons, out-of-frame junctions, or ambiguous translated residues. V3J clonotypes were defined by identical inferred V gene, J gene, and CDR3 amino acid sequence. Percentage overlap between repertoires was calculated by dividing the number of shared unique clonotypes by the size of the smaller repertoire. Richness of each repertoire was evaluated using RTK rarefaction, the Chao1 estimator, and Recon v2.1 estimates of unobserved clonotypes. Generation probabilities for all TCRbeta clonotypes obtained by the gDNA method from a handful of donors were computed using OLGA. TCRdb obtained this table from immuneACCESS and retained in-frame rearrangements with V and J assigned. These tables miss some clones; where compared with another copy, unresolved V genes account for less than half of the shortfall, and the remainder is unexplained. That table furnishes V, J and clone size, whereas the DNA furnished D and trimming. In this sample the table shows about 600,000 clones, around 97% of which occur a single time. The ten largest clones represent around 0.058% of the sample.

Donors were healthy HIV-negative adults with no recently reported acute infections or vaccinations. Every donor was a Caucasian adult residing in Nashville, Tennessee, USA. CD4+ T cells were enriched by magnetic negative selection, after which naive cells were positively selected on CD45RA and the negative fraction was taken as the memory subset. Blood was collected by leukapheresis, and PBMCs were isolated by Ficoll-Histopaque density gradient centrifugation and then cryopreserved in liquid nitrogen vapor phase. Analytical flow cytometry was used to check the purity and quantity of each magnetically sorted T cell population. Genomic DNA was isolated from each sorted fraction and quantified by UV absorbance on a Nanodrop 2000c. General conclusions and limits of the study: Estimated clonotype richness was generally larger for naive than for memory subsets. Based on pairwise subsampling, the degree of clonotype sharing among donors was expected to be affected by sequencing depth. The small number of donors limited the genetic and exposure-history diversity represented. Even with the large sequencing depth, rarefaction of the sorted-subset datasets indicated that sequencing was incomplete. Sampling was limited to blood, and TCR repertoires in tissue likely differ from TCR repertoires in blood. When a handful of donors were compared, the shared fraction of clonotypes was about 5.4% for naive CD4, about 4% for naive CD8, 2.3% for memory CD4, and 0.4% for memory CD8. Compared with non-shared clonotypes, the clonotypes found in all four sorted-subset donors had higher generation probabilities.

Points on this clone: No cognate antigen has been identified for it. Nothing much larger sits one base from this clone, and base qualities are not available.

The TCR originated in a woman aged 25-40 years in good health. Material: naive CD4+ T cells sorted from blood. The cell subset or site label here, explained by the study, means: CD45RA+ positively selected. The rearrangement joined TRBV10-3 to TRBJ2-1, with a weak D call of TRBD2 (6 bases match). The CDR3 reads as follows: CAIRGDPGPRRGREQFF. The bases read TGTGCCATCAGGGGGGACCCGGGACCTAGGCGGGGTAGGGAGCAGTTCTTC.